Reported below is one TCR beta chain. What it recognizes is unknown. At one end the junction does not follow the germline gene, possibly because of a read error. This entry comes from a study of a mutant IDH1 vaccine in newly diagnosed glioma. Background on the study: Earlier treatment was radiotherapy, temozolomide, or both, with most getting both.

CDR3 length: 10 residues. Germline loops: CDR1 GTSNPN, CDR2 SVGIG (reference sequence). The data were produced by immunoSEQ multiplex PCR, yet TCRdb's version contains in-frame clones alone and is incomplete. The repertoire holds 85,000 to 100,000 clones, with about 83% as singletons. Time point indicated: baseline, week 1 (first vaccination visit). Regarding treatment: pre-vaccination baseline after standard-of-care therapy. Study-wide results and limits: Vaccination elicited immune responses in 93.3% of patients.

The chain couples TRBV30 to TRBJ1-2, with D uncertain. Sequencing used PBMCs, obtained from a glioma patient treated with radiotherapy, temozolomide or both. This clonotype was obtained from a woman in her forties or fifties with glioma. The CDR3 bases are TGTGCCTGGAGGAAGTATGACTACACCTTC. Translating gives CAWRKYDYTF.